This note documents a single T cell receptor (beta chain) sequence. Its antigen remains unknown. Other DNA sequences within the sample encode an identical CDR3. There were likely unrecorded immune exposures, though donors were nominally healthy when sampled. The data stem from a study of cytomegalovirus exposure and HLA in healthy donors. Primers: 60 Vbeta forward and 13 Jbeta reverse. The repertoire was sequenced with immunoSEQ multiplex PCR; TCRdb's copy has only in-frame clones and lacks some. In total, the table holds roughly 190,000 clones. Study observations and caveats: Indistinguishable V segments, including TRBV6-2 and TRBV6-3, were excluded.

V was pared by 0 bases and J by 3 bases, with 5 bases between. This CDR3 is built from 13 residues. Looked up from germline, CDR1 is SGHRS and CDR2 is YFSETQ. Sequences were obtained from PBMCs. The TCR comes from a woman aged 18 to 35 in good health and CMV-seropositive. The chain combines TRBV5-1 with TRBJ2-3; no firm D call. The CDR3 is CASSLGGTDTQYF. In DNA, the CDR3 is TGCGCCAGCAGCTTGGGCGGTACAGATACGCAGTATTTT.